Listed below are T cell receptor beta chains from one sample, sequenced in a study of T cells in Graves' hyperthyroidism and ophthalmopathy. TCRdb called the multiplex PCR reads again in MiXCR, with one record for every CDR3 protein. This sample has 270,000 or so distinct CDR3 sequences; less than 30% occur once, and the top ten carry 25% to 30%. Sequencing was carried out using blood. These receptors were taken from a man aged 40-49 years with Graves' hyperthyroidism that later progressed to Graves' ophthalmopathy. Both conserved end residues are part of each CDR3. The D gene is left open where the match is weak. Clone size appears in some rows only: once, few, many, or a class for an expanded clone.

many	TRBV7-6	TRBD2	TRBJ2-2	15	TGTGCCAGCAGCTTACGCAGCGGGAGGGACGGGGAGCTGTTTTTT	CASSLRSGRDGELFF
-	TRBV7-2	-	TRBJ2-5	13	TGTGCCAGCAGCTCCGGACGGCCAGAGACCCAGTACTTC	CASSSGRPETQYF
many	TRBV19	TRBD2	TRBJ2-7	18	TGTGCCAGTAGTAGAAGAAGCACGGGACTAGCGGGAAGTTACGAGCAGTACTTC	CASSRRSTGLAGSYEQYF
-	TRBV20-1	TRBD1	TRBJ1-5	17	TGCAGTGCTTATGACAGGGGGCTGGTTGAAACCAATCAGCCCCAGCATTTT	CSAYDRGLVETNQPQHF
many	TRBV11-2	-	TRBJ1-1	15	TGTGCCAGCAGCTTCTCCCAGGGAAAGAACACTGAAGCTTTCTTT	CASSFSQGKNTEAFF
many	TRBV5-1	-	TRBJ2-7	15	TGCGCCAGCAGCTTGGCCGTCTCTCACTCCTACGAGCAGTACTTC	CASSLAVSHSYEQYF
many	TRBV3-1	-	TRBJ1-2	13	TGTGCCAGCAGCCAAGGGACATACTATGGCTACACCTTC	CASSQGTYYGYTF
many	TRBV2	-	TRBJ2-3	11	TGTGCCAGTGTGAAGATGGTTACGCAGTATTTT	CASVKMVTQYF
-	TRBV6-2/TRBV6-3	-	TRBJ1-5	14	TGTGCCAGCAGTTACCCCCAGCAGAATCAGCCCCAGCATTTT	CASSYPQQNQPQHF
many	TRBV7-2	-	TRBJ1-1	15	TGTGCCAGCAGCCTCCTAGGGGACATGAACACTGAAGCTTTCTTT	CASSLLGDMNTEAFF
once	TRBV7-2	-	TRBJ1-1	13	TGTGCCAGCAGCTTAGATCGGATAGGGGTAGCTTTCTTT	CASSLDRIGVAFF
many	TRBV2	-	TRBJ2-5	16	TGTGCCAGCAGTGTTGGGGGGGGCCGTCTCGAAGAGACCCAGTACTTC	CASSVGGGRLEETQYF
once	TRBV12-3/TRBV12-4	TRBD1	TRBJ1-2	15	TGTGCCAGCAGTTTATCCGGGACAGTCTTCTATGGCTACACCTTC	CASSLSGTVFYGYTF
many	TRBV14	-	TRBJ1-5	12	TGTGCCAGCAGCCAACAGGAGGAGGCCCAGCATTTT	CASSQQEEAQHF
many	TRBV6-1	-	TRBJ2-5	12	TGTGCCAGCAACGGCAATTTCGTGACCCAGTACTTC	CASNGNFVTQYF
-	TRBV20-1	TRBD1	TRBJ1-5	16	TGCAGTGCTAGGTGGCAGGGGGAAGGCAGCAATCAGCCCCAGCATTTT	CSARWQGEGSNQPQHF
many	TRBV7-3	-	TRBJ2-6	15	TGTGCCAGCAGCAAAACAGACTCTGGGGCCAACGTCCTGACTTTC	CASSKTDSGANVLTF
once	TRBV30	TRBD2	TRBJ2-5	14	TGTGCCTGGAGTGGGACTAGTCTGGGTGAGACCCAGTACTTC	CAWSGTSLGETQYF
-	TRBV5-1	TRBD2	TRBJ2-5	16	TGCGCCAGCAGCTCTGTCGGGGGGAACCAAGGAAAGACCCAGTACTTC	CASSSVGGNQGKTQYF
many	TRBV20-1	TRBD2	TRBJ2-5	18	TGCAGTGCTAGGGGGACAGGCCAAGCGGGAGGGCCCCAAGAGACCCAGTACTTC	CSARGTGQAGGPQETQYF
once	TRBV7-9	-	TRBJ2-2	15	TGTGCCACCCCACCGGGTGACCTCAACACCGGGGAGCTGTTTTTT	CATPPGDLNTGELFF
many	TRBV6-5	-	TRBJ1-3	15	TGTGCCAGCAGTTACAGTGTCGTCTCTGGAAACACCATATATTTT	CASSYSVVSGNTIYF
few	TRBV28	-	TRBJ1-2	13	TGTGCCAGCAGTCCCGGTGGATACGATGGCTACACCTTC	CASSPGGYDGYTF
many	TRBV6-2/TRBV6-3	TRBD1	TRBJ1-1	12	TGTGCCAGCAGTTACCCGGACAGGGAAGCTTTCTTT	CASSYPDREAFF
many	TRBV19	TRBD1	TRBJ1-1	16	TGTGCCAGTAGCTTCCCGTGGGGAGACAGGGCGGCGGTCGCTTTCTTT	CASSFPWGDRAAVAFF
many	TRBV5-1	-	TRBJ1-5	15	TGCGCCAGCAGCGGCGTACCGGGGCTAGATCAGCCCCAGCATTTT	CASSGVPGLDQPQHF
many	TRBV7-2	-	TRBJ1-2	14	TGTGCCAGCAGCGAACGGGGGACAAACTATGGCTACACCTTC	CASSERGTNYGYTF
many	TRBV7-7	-	TRBJ2-5	13	TGTGCTAGCAGCTTATTTTCCCTGGAGACCCAGTACTTC	CASSLFSLETQYF
many	TRBV27	-	TRBJ2-7	13	TGTGCCAGCAGTTCACCGCTCTCCTACGAGCAGTACTTC	CASSSPLSYEQYF
many	TRBV6-4	-	TRBJ2-7	12	TGTGCCAGCACCGGGACATCGTACGAGCAGTACTTC	CASTGTSYEQYF
many	TRBV7-9	-	TRBJ1-2	13	TGTGCCAGCAGCCTTTCAGGGGACCATGGCTACACCTTC	CASSLSGDHGYTF
-	TRBV6-1	TRBD1	TRBJ1-6	15	TGTGCCAGCGGATCAACACAGGGGGTGAGGTCACCCCTCCACTTT	CASGSTQGVRSPLHF
many	TRBV5-1	TRBD1	TRBJ2-7	15	TGCGCCAGCAGCTTGGAGGTAGGGGGCCGGTACGAGCAGTACTTC	CASSLEVGGRYEQYF
many	TRBV24-1	-	TRBJ1-2	11	TGTGCCACCAGTGACAGGTACGGCTACACCTTC	CATSDRYGYTF
many	TRBV27	-	TRBJ2-5	15	TGTGCCAGCAAGGGCAACCTAGGGGCACAAGAGACCCAGTACTTC	CASKGNLGAQETQYF
few	TRBV5-5	TRBD1	TRBJ2-2	16	TGTGCCAGCAGCTTGGTACAGGGGATGGCCACCGGGGAGCTGTTTTTT	CASSLVQGMATGELFF
many	TRBV7-2	-	TRBJ2-5	17	TGTGCCAGCAGCGCGGACAGTCTCGGGGGTTCGAAGAAGACCCAGTACTTC	CASSADSLGGSKKTQYF
-	TRBV6-5	-	TRBJ1-1	17	TGTGCCAGCAGTTACTCGAAGTCTCTCACAGGGTGGACTGAAGCTTTCTTT	CASSYSKSLTGWTEAFF
many	TRBV19	TRBD1	TRBJ2-5	16	TGTGCCAGTAGTACGAGGACAGGGGGGATCCAAGAGACCCAGTACTTC	CASSTRTGGIQETQYF